This TCR beta chain came from a study of PD-1 blockade in classical Hodgkin lymphoma. Measured with immunoSEQ multiplex PCR; TCRdb has only the in-frame clones, and not every one. The sample holds around 50,000 clones, 90% seen once. The CDR3 extends over 17 amino acids. J gave up 3 bases and V 0 bases, and 3 bases lay outside the gene matches. CDR1 and CDR2 (germline): LGHNT, FRNRAP. Concerning this clone: Antigen unknown.

Stated time point: cycle 4 day 1 (C4D1), after five to seven weeks of nivolumab. Every patient had relapsed following autologous stem cell transplantation, and cohorts differed in brentuximab vedotin exposure. Overall study results and limits: At baseline, newly diagnosed patients reportedly showed less TCR diversity than healthy donors. After ASCT, patients who started nivolumab under 1 year later were excluded. By C4D1, CD4+ diversity increased significantly, especially in complete responders.

The sequencing used peripheral blood mononuclear cells (PBMCs), collected before the fourth cycle of nivolumab. The clonotype was recovered from a human donor with classical Hodgkin lymphoma. This chain joins TRBV12-5 and TRBJ2-2; 11 bases fit TRBD2. The CDR3 is CASGLVLAGGYTGELFF. In DNA, the CDR3 is TGTGCTAGTGGTTTGGTATTAGCGGGAGGGTACACCGGGGAGCTGTTTTTT.